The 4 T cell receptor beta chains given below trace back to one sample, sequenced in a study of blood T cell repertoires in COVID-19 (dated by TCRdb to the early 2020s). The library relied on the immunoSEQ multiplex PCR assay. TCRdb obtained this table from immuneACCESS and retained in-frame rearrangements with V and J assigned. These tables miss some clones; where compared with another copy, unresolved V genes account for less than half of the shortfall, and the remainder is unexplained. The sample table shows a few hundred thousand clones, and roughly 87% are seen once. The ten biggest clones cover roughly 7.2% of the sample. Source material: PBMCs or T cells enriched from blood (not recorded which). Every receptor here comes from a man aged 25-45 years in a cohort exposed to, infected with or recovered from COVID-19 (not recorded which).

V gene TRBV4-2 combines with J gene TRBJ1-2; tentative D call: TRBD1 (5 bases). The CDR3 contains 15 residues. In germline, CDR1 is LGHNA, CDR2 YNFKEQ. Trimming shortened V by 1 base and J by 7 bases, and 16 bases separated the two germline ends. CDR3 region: CASSQVRVGGAGYTF. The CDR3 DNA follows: TGTGCCAGCAGCCAAGTACGTGTGGGGGGAGCTGGCTACACCTTC.

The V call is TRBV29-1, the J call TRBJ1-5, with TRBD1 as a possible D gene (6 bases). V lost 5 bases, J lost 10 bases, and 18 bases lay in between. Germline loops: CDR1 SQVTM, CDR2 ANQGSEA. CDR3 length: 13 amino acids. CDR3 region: CSVKEGGGGPQHF. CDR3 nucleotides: TGCAGCGTTAAGGAAGGGGGTGGGGGACCCCAGCATTTT.

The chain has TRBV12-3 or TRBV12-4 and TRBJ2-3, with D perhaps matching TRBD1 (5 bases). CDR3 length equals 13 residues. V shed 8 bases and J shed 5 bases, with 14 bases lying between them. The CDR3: CASEKGAGDTQYF. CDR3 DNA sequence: TGTGCCAGCGAGAAAGGGGCAGGAGATACGCAGTATTTT.

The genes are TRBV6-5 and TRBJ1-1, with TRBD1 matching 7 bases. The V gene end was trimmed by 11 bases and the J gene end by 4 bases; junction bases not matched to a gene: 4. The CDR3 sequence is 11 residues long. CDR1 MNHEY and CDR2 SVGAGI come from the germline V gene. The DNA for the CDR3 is TGTGCCGCCTCAGGGGGCACTGAAGCTTTCTTT. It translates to CAASGGTEAFF.